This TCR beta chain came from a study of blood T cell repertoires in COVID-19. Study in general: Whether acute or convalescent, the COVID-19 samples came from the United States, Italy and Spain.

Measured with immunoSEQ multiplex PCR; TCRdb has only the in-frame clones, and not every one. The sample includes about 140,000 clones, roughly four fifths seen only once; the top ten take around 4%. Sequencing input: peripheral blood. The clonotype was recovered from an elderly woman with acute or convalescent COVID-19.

CDR3 DNA sequence: TGTGCCAGCAGTTTTATTCTAGCGGGGGTGGATGAGCAGTTCTTC. The encoded protein is CASSFILAGVDEQFF. The chain recombines TRBV27 with TRBJ2-1; 10 nucleotides match TRBD2. This CDR3 contains 15 residues. The V segment lost 3 bases and the J segment 8 bases; nucleotides outside the gene matches: 7. Germline V gives CDR1 MNHEY, CDR2 SMNVEV (reference sequence).